Listed below are T cell receptor beta chains from one sample, sequenced in a study of immune evolution from preneoplasia to lung adenocarcinoma. The assay was immunoSEQ multiplex PCR, and TCRdb's table has in-frame clones only and misses some. The profile shows some 4,900 clones, more than 75% of them singletons. Sample: FFPE minimally invasive lung adenocarcinoma tissue. These receptors were obtained from a person aged 70 to 80 with lung adenocarcinoma. The CDR3 runs from the conserved cysteine through the conserved F or W. Fields, in order: V gene, D gene, clone size, J gene, CDR3 protein, CDR3 DNA. D genes are given only for firm matches. Where a row states a size, it is once, few, many or the class of an expanded clone; other rows omit it.

TRBV11-1,NA,few,TRBJ1-1,CASSFGQTTEAFF,TGTGCCAGCAGCTTTGGACAGACCACTGAAGCTTTCTTT
TRBV6-5,TRBD1,NA,TRBJ1-2,CASDGTGNYGYTF,TGTGCCAGCGACGGGACAGGGAACTATGGCTACACCTTC
TRBV7-9,NA,NA,TRBJ1-4,CASSFVDREKLFF,TGTGCCAGCAGCTTCGTTGACCGTGAAAAACTGTTTTTT
TRBV6-1,TRBD2,NA,TRBJ2-3,CASRLSGSDLDTQYF,TGTGCCAGCAGGCTTAGCGGGAGTGACTTGGATACGCAGTATTTT
TRBV18,TRBD2,NA,TRBJ2-1,CASSPTSGISFGTYNEQFF,TGTGCCAGCTCACCGACTAGCGGGATCAGTTTTGGTACCTACAATGAGCAGTTCTTC
TRBV4-1,NA,NA,TRBJ1-5,CASSEREGEPQHF,TGCGCCAGCAGTGAAAGAGAGGGGGAGCCCCAGCATTTT
TRBV14,NA,NA,TRBJ2-7,CASSQDPHYEQYF,TGTGCCAGCAGCCAAGACCCTCACTACGAGCAGTACTTC
TRBV29-1,TRBD1,NA,TRBJ1-2,CSAERDRGYGYTF,TGCAGCGCCGAACGGGACAGGGGCTATGGCTACACCTTC
TRBV5-6,NA,NA,TRBJ1-1,CASSPQVSNTEAFF,TGTGCCAGCAGTCCACAGGTTTCGAACACTGAAGCTTTCTTT
TRBV7-2,TRBD1,once,TRBJ2-7,CASSLSSGTGWREQYF,TGTGCCAGCAGCTTGAGTTCCGGGACAGGGTGGCGGGAGCAGTACTTC
TRBV6-6,NA,once,TRBJ2-7,CASSRVNSREQYF,TGTGCCAGCAGTCGGGTAAATTCTCGCGAGCAGTACTTC
TRBV6-1,NA,NA,TRBJ2-7,CASSENGQTEQYF,TGTGCCAGCAGCGAAAATGGACAAACCGAGCAGTACTTC
TRBV11-3,TRBD1,NA,TRBJ1-1,CASSRGQGNTEAFF,TGTGCCAGCAGCCGAGGACAGGGGAACACTGAAGCTTTCTTT
TRBV10-3,NA,NA,TRBJ1-2,CAIRDSADGYTF,TGTGCCATCAGGGACAGCGCGGATGGCTACACCTTC
TRBV5-1,NA,NA,TRBJ2-2,CASSLHLAENTGELFF,TGCGCCAGCAGCTTGCACCTAGCTGAAAACACCGGGGAGCTGTTTTTT
TRBV5-1,NA,NA,TRBJ2-1,CASSLVSPGNEQFF,TGCGCCAGCAGCTTGGTATCGCCTGGCAATGAGCAGTTCTTC
TRBV5-6,NA,once,TRBJ2-7,CASSPGPRGYEQYF,TGTGCCAGCAGCCCCGGTCCGCGTGGCTACGAGCAGTACTTC
TRBV7-7,NA,NA,TRBJ2-5,CASSPSSETQYF,TGTGCCAGCAGCCCTAGTTCAGAGACCCAGTACTTC
TRBV2,NA,NA,TRBJ1-2,CASSVMGGAQYGYTF,TGTGCCAGCAGTGTTATGGGAGGGGCGCAGTATGGCTACACCTTC
TRBV28,NA,few,TRBJ1-2,CASSPLGPDYGYTF,TGTGCCAGCAGTCCGCTGGGGCCCGACTATGGCTACACCTTC
TRBV19,NA,NA,TRBJ1-2,CASSMGHGGYTF,TGTGCCAGTAGTATGGGACATGGCGGCTACACCTTC
TRBV6-6,NA,NA,TRBJ2-7,CASGTVTYEQYF,TGTGCCAGCGGGACGGTAACCTACGAGCAGTACTTC
TRBV29-1,TRBD1,NA,TRBJ1-2,CSARTGSDLGYTF,TGCAGCGCGCGGACAGGGAGTGACCTTGGCTACACCTTC
TRBV11-2,TRBD2,NA,TRBJ2-1,CATTKTSGSNEQFF,TGTGCCACGACCAAGACTAGCGGGAGTAATGAGCAGTTCTTC
TRBV21-1,NA,NA,TRBJ2-7,CASSKFRDRTVYEQYF,TGTGCCAGCAGCAAATTCCGGGACAGAACAGTCTACGAGCAGTACTTC
TRBV2,NA,NA,TRBJ1-1,CASSERIEAFF,TGTGCCAGCAGTGAGCGTATTGAAGCTTTCTTT
TRBV29-1,NA,NA,TRBJ1-1,CSAGEMRTEAFF,TGCAGCGCCGGTGAGATGAGGACTGAAGCTTTCTTT
TRBV30,TRBD2,NA,TRBJ2-3,CAWSATGGAQYF,TGTGCCTGGAGTGCCACCGGGGGGGCGCAGTATTTT
TRBV27,NA,NA,TRBJ2-2,CASSFRSGVDKHGELFF,TGTGCCAGCAGTTTCAGGTCAGGGGTTGATAAGCATGGGGAGCTGTTTTTT
TRBV14,NA,NA,TRBJ2-7,CASSQAGLGYEQYF,TGTGCCAGCAGCCAAGCAGGGCTCGGCTACGAGCAGTACTTC
TRBV27,TRBD1,NA,TRBJ2-7,CASSLGDRDRYEQYF,TGTGCCAGCAGTTTAGGGGACCGGGACAGGTACGAGCAGTACTTC